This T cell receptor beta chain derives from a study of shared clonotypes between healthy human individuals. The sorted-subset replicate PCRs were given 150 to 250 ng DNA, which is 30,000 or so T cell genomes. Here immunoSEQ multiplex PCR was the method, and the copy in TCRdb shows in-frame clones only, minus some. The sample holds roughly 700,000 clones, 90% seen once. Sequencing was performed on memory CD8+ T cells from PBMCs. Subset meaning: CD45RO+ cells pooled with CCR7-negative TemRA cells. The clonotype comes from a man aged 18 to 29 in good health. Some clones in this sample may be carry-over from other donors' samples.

The CDR3 coding sequence is TGTGCCAGCAGCTGGCGGGAGCAGTACGAGCAGTACTTC. It encodes CASSWREQYEQYF. The rearrangement links TRBV7-6 to TRBJ2-7; 7 bases align to TRBD2. V was clipped by 4 bases and J by 4 bases; unmatched bases: 4. Germline assignment: CDR1 SGHVS and CDR2 FNYEAQ. There are 13 residues in the CDR3.